What follows are 17 T cell receptor beta chains derived from one specimen sequenced in a study of vaccination effects on CD4 cells after COVID-19. The culture ran for 10 to 11 days, and then CD4+ T cells were isolated. Participants each got two BNT162b2 or mRNA-1273 vaccine doses. Profiling relied on immunoSEQ multiplex PCR, and the TCRdb table lists in-frame clones only, not all of them. Of 45,000 to 65,000 clones in the sample, nearly 80% were seen once. No antigen has been identified for these receptors. The sample consisted of CD4+ T cells from PBMCs cultured without peptide, taken after COVID-19 vaccination. The receptors come from a human donor who received a COVID-19 vaccine.

J is TRBJ1-2 and V is TRBV7-3, with unresolved D. Germline V gene sequence: CDR1 SGHTA, CDR2 FQGTGA. The CDR3 loop spans 12 amino acids. V dropped 5 bases and J dropped 4 bases, with 8 bases sitting between them. CDR3 in DNA: TGTGCCAGCAGCCCGGACGGCTATGGCTACACCTTC. Translated: CASSPDGYGYTF.

V and J are TRBV19 and TRBJ2-5, with D maybe TRBD1 (6 bases). The CDR3 length is 15 residues. Trimming took off 6 bases at V and 5 bases at J, with 19 bases between the two ends. The V gene's germline CDR1 is LNHDA and CDR2 SQIVND (reference sequence). The DNA of the CDR3 is TGTGCCAGTAGGGAACAGGGCCGAGGGATGGAGACCCAGTACTTC. Its protein is CASREQGRGMETQYF.

This chain uses TRBV19 with TRBJ1-5; 7 bases agree with TRBD1. Germline V gene lookup returns CDR1 LNHDA and CDR2 SQIVND (reference sequence). V trimming: 3 bases; J trimming: 3 bases; junction bases outside the gene matches: 5. This CDR3 has 15 residues. The CDR3: CASSMRQGHNQPQHF. In DNA, the CDR3 is TGTGCCAGTAGTATGCGACAGGGCCACAATCAGCCCCAGCATTTT.

The chain combines TRBV4-1 with TRBJ2-3; 8 positions match TRBD2. In germline, CDR1 is MGHRA, CDR2 YSYEKL. Trimming cost V 2 bases and J 8 bases; bases outside gene matches: 18. The CDR3 is made up of 18 amino acids. CDR3 in amino acids: CASSQIVLRRGAVGTQYF. CDR3 in DNA: TGCGCCAGCAGCCAAATCGTCCTCCGGCGGGGGGCCGTGGGTACGCAGTATTTT.

In its sample, this clone was seen once. The chain uses TRBV2 and TRBJ2-7, with D perhaps matching TRBD1 (6 bases). Germline CDR1 SNHLY, CDR2 FYNNEI. Trimming removed 4 bases at V and 6 bases at J, with 19 bases between. The CDR3 loop spans 15 amino acids. CDR3 sequence: CASSVHKQGLVEQYF. The CDR3 bases are TGTGCCAGCAGTGTTCATAAGCAGGGGTTGGTCGAGCAGTACTTC.

This rearrangement joins TRBV6-5 to TRBJ1-4, with D possibly TRBD1 on 5 matching bases. CDR1 is MNHEY and CDR2 is SVGAGI in the germline V gene. V lost 7 bases and J lost 8, with 20 bases in between. The CDR3 loop spans 15 amino acids. The DNA for the CDR3 is TGTGCCAGCACTAAAACGTGGGGGGGGAAGGAAAAACTGTTTTTT. Its translation is CASTKTWGGKEKLFF.

J is TRBJ1-1 and V is TRBV18; D is possibly TRBD1 (6 bases). The ends were cut back, 0 bases at V and 5 bases at J, with 10 bases in the middle. Germline CDR1 is KGHSH and CDR2 is LQKENI. CDR3 length: 14 residues. CDR3 DNA: TGTGCCAGCTCACCACCGAGGGGGGCTACTGAAGCTTTCTTT. Translation: CASSPPRGATEAFF.

The chain recombines TRBV4-3 with TRBJ2-7, with 7 bases identical to TRBD2. Per germline, CDR1 LGHNA and CDR2 YSLEER. J gave up 4 bases and V 0 bases, and 6 bases lay outside the gene matches. The CDR3 covers 15 residues. This CDR3 is CASSQDGAGEYEQYF. CDR3 sequence (DNA): TGCGCCAGCAGCCAAGACGGGGCGGGGGAGTACGAGCAGTACTTC.

This clone was seen once. This chain links TRBV3-1 (or the pseudogene TRBV3-2) with TRBJ2-1, with D tentatively TRBD2 (5 bases). V shed 3 bases and J shed 0 bases, with 9 bases lying between them. The germline V gene has CDR1 LGHDT and CDR2 YNNKEL (reference sequence). The CDR3 runs to 15 residues. CDR3 nucleotides: TGTGCCAGCAGCCAGGGCGGGCCCTCCTACAATGAGCAGTTCTTC. Its protein product is CASSQGGPSYNEQFF.

V gene TRBV28 combines with J gene TRBJ2-3; D gene uncertain. In germline, CDR1 is MDHEN, CDR2 SYDVKM. Trimming took 5 bases from V and 2 from J, leaving 14 bases between them. The CDR3 loop spans 15 amino acids. The CDR3 region has the DNA TGTGCCAGCAGTAGGGCACTCCTGCCCACAGATACGCAGTATTTT. It yields the protein CASSRALLPTDTQYF.

The gene calls are TRBV28 and TRBJ1-4; D is ambiguous. Trimming took off 5 bases at V and 1 base at J, with 8 bases between the two ends. The CDR3 is 14 residues long. Germline V lookup: CDR1 MDHEN, CDR2 SYDVKM. This CDR3 is CASSPAGTNEKLFF. The CDR3 DNA sequence: TGTGCCAGCAGTCCAGCGGGAACTAATGAAAAACTGTTTTTT.

A single count supports this clone. CDR3 residues: CASSLRQGAAFF. The CDR3 DNA is TGTGCCAGCAGTCTCCGACAGGGGGCAGCTTTCTTT. This sequence joins TRBV7-2 and TRBJ1-1, with 10 bases identical to TRBD1. Germline V gene sequence: CDR1 SGHTA, CDR2 FQGNSA. With V trimmed by 6 bases and J by 10 bases, 5 bases remained unmatched. This CDR3 has 12 residues.

This rearrangement joins TRBV28 to TRBJ2-7; possible D gene TRBD1, 6 bases. The V and J ends lost 4 bases and 0 bases respectively, with 13 bases between them. This CDR3 has 15 amino acids. Germline CDR1 reads MDHEN; CDR2 reads SYDVKM. CDR3 residues: CASSSDRKNSYEQYF. The CDR3 DNA reads TGTGCCAGCAGTTCCGACAGGAAAAACTCCTACGAGCAGTACTTC.

V and J are TRBV10-3 and TRBJ2-5; 15 bases agree with TRBD2. Unmatched junction bases numbered 8, after V lost 6 bases and J lost 0 bases. The length of the CDR3 is 18 residues. Germline-derived CDR1 and CDR2 are ENHRY and SYGVKD. CDR3 residues: CAISAGGLAGGYQETQYF. DNA for the CDR3: TGTGCCATCAGCGCCGGAGGACTAGCGGGGGGGTACCAAGAGACCCAGTACTTC.

This rearrangement joins TRBV7-9 to TRBJ1-1; D unresolved. This CDR3 has 11 amino acids. Trimming left V 5 bases short and J 7 bases short, with 8 bases between. Germline values: CDR1 SEHNR, CDR2 FQNEAQ (reference sequence). CDR3 coding DNA: TGTGCCAGCAGCGTGAAAGATGAAGCTTTCTTT. This gives the protein CASSVKDEAFF.

This chain joins TRBV19 and TRBJ2-1; 8 bases match TRBD1. The germline CDR1 and CDR2 sequences are LNHDA and SQIVND (reference sequence). V lost 5 bases and J lost 2; bases outside the gene matches: 5. The CDR3 length is 15 residues. The CDR3 sequence is CASSLGQGAYNEQFF. The DNA for the CDR3 is TGTGCCAGTAGTTTAGGACAGGGCGCCTACAATGAGCAGTTCTTC.

The chain is built from TRBV3-1 (or the pseudogene TRBV3-2) and TRBJ2-1, with TRBD2 matching over 9 bases. V was pared by 4 bases and J by 0 bases, with 4 bases of the junction left unmatched. The CDR3 contains 16 residues. CDR1 is LGHDT and CDR2 is YNNKEL in the germline V gene (reference sequence). This CDR3 reads CASSRPREGSYNEQFF. In nucleotides, the CDR3 is TGTGCCAGCAGCCGGCCGCGGGAGGGCTCCTACAATGAGCAGTTCTTC.